The rows below give T cell receptor beta chains drawn from one sample of a study of shared clonotypes between healthy human individuals. The data were produced by immunoSEQ multiplex PCR, yet TCRdb's version contains in-frame clones alone and is incomplete. The table lists 100,000 to 130,000 clones, around 68% of them singletons. Input material: memory CD8+ T cells sorted from blood. The receptor source for this set is a woman aged 25-40 years in good health. The CDR3 runs from the conserved cysteine through the conserved F or W. The D gene is left open where the match is weak. The size entry is marked missing in some rows and otherwise reads once, few, many or a size class.

V	size	D	J	CDR3	DNA
TRBV4-1	-	TRBD1	TRBJ2-3	CASSQVGTGPEDTQYF	TGCGCCAGCAGCCAAGTTGGGACAGGGCCCGAAGATACGCAGTATTTT
TRBV5-1	-	TRBD1	TRBJ1-2	CASILSPGTGGGYTF	TGCGCCAGCATCCTCTCCCCCGGGACAGGGGGTGGCTACACCTTC
TRBV10-3	-	-	TRBJ2-1	CAISEWWGIRNEQFF	TGTGCCATCAGTGAGTGGTGGGGAATTAGGAATGAGCAGTTCTTC
TRBV4-1	-	TRBD2	TRBJ2-7	CASSHTSGRAEEQYF	TGCGCCAGCAGCCATACTAGCGGGAGGGCCGAGGAGCAGTACTTC
TRBV2	-	-	TRBJ1-5	CASTHDGSNQPQHF	TGTGCCAGCACCCACGACGGTAGCAATCAGCCCCAGCATTTT
TRBV4-2	-	-	TRBJ2-7	CASSQGTRDISYEQYF	TGTGCCAGCAGCCAAGGAACCCGGGACATTTCCTACGAGCAGTACTTC
TRBV28	-	TRBD2	TRBJ2-5	CASSDDERTSGQETQYF	TGTGCCAGCAGTGATGACGAAAGGACTAGCGGACAAGAGACCCAGTACTTC
TRBV6-4	once	-	TRBJ2-7	CASSDPTVTYEQYF	TGTGCCAGCAGTGACCCGACGGTGACCTACGAGCAGTACTTC
TRBV2	once	TRBD2	TRBJ2-7	CASRAAGGKPYEQYF	TGTGCCAGCAGGGCGGCGGGGGGAAAACCCTACGAGCAGTACTTC
TRBV6-1	once	-	TRBJ1-3	CASSEEEAGNTIYF	TGTGCCAGCAGTGAAGAAGAAGCTGGAAACACCATATATTTT
TRBV28	-	-	TRBJ2-5	CASSSRQVVETQYF	TGTGCCAGCAGTTCTAGACAGGTAGTCGAGACCCAGTACTTC
TRBV28	-	-	TRBJ2-1	CASSQVGQIYNEQFF	TGTGCCAGCTCCCAAGTCGGACAGATATACAATGAGCAGTTCTTC
TRBV5-3	few	-	TRBJ2-7	CARSLITRGRYEQYF	TGTGCCAGAAGCTTGATCACGCGAGGGCGTTACGAGCAGTACTTC
TRBV4-1	once	TRBD1	TRBJ2-7	CASSEIGTGGIHEQYF	TGCGCCAGCAGCGAAATCGGGACAGGGGGTATTCACGAGCAGTACTTC
TRBV6-1	-	-	TRBJ2-6	CASSVEVSGANVLTF	TGTGCCAGCAGTGTAGAGGTTTCGGGGGCCAACGTCCTGACTTTC
TRBV5-1	once	TRBD1	TRBJ1-1	CASSLTDRADEAFF	TGCGCCAGCAGCTTGACGGACAGGGCCGATGAAGCTTTCTTT
TRBV19	-	-	TRBJ2-7	CASSMFLDYEQYF	TGTGCCAGTAGTATGTTTCTAGACTACGAGCAGTACTTC
TRBV9	-	TRBD2	TRBJ2-7	CASSVEGTSSYEQYF	TGTGCCAGCAGCGTAGAAGGGACTAGCTCCTACGAGCAGTACTTC
TRBV2	-	TRBD1	TRBJ2-7	CASKGTASSYEQYF	TGTGCCAGCAAGGGGACAGCGAGCTCCTACGAGCAGTACTTC
TRBV27	-	-	TRBJ2-7	CASSWQGPRGEQYF	TGTGCCAGCAGTTGGCAGGGGCCGAGGGGCGAGCAGTACTTC
TRBV4-1	-	-	TRBJ1-2	CASSGAGRRVLGYGYTF	TGCGCCAGCAGCGGGGCGGGCCGGCGAGTCCTTGGCTATGGCTACACCTTC
TRBV6-4	-	TRBD2	TRBJ2-1	CASSEAGTSGYNEQFF	TGTGCCAGCAGTGAGGCCGGGACTAGCGGCTACAATGAGCAGTTCTTC
TRBV9	few	-	TRBJ2-5	CASSVEIGAETQYF	TGTGCCAGCAGCGTAGAGATAGGAGCAGAGACCCAGTACTTC
TRBV6-1	few	-	TRBJ2-3	CASSAKETDTQYF	TGTGCCAGCAGCGCTAAGGAGACAGATACGCAGTATTTT
TRBV4-2	few	-	TRBJ1-1	CASSVPGQRNTEAFF	TGTGCCAGCAGCGTGCCGGGACAAAGAAACACTGAAGCTTTCTTT
TRBV9	-	-	TRBJ2-6	CASSDGVPNSGANVLTF	TGTGCCAGCAGCGATGGGGTACCCAACTCTGGGGCCAACGTCCTGACTTTC
TRBV4-1	-	TRBD2	TRBJ2-3	CASSQLLAGGTDTQYF	TGCGCCAGCAGCCAATTACTAGCGGGAGGGACAGATACGCAGTATTTT
TRBV4-2	-	-	TRBJ1-1	CASSRPGQRNTEAFF	TGTGCCAGCAGCCGCCCTGGACAGAGGAACACTGAAGCTTTCTTT
TRBV19	-	-	TRBJ2-5	CASSQATGRGRETQYF	TGTGCCAGTAGTCAAGCGACAGGGAGGGGGCGAGAGACCCAGTACTTC
TRBV15	many	-	TRBJ1-5	CATSRGLDSNQPQHF	TGTGCCACCAGCAGAGGACTAGATAGCAATCAGCCCCAGCATTTT
TRBV7-9	-	TRBD2	TRBJ2-2	CASRGLAGSPEELFF	TGTGCCAGCAGAGGACTAGCGGGATCTCCCGAGGAGCTGTTTTTT
TRBV28	-	TRBD2	TRBJ2-7	CASSWRTSVSYEQYF	TGTGCCAGCAGTTGGAGGACTAGCGTTTCCTACGAGCAGTACTTC